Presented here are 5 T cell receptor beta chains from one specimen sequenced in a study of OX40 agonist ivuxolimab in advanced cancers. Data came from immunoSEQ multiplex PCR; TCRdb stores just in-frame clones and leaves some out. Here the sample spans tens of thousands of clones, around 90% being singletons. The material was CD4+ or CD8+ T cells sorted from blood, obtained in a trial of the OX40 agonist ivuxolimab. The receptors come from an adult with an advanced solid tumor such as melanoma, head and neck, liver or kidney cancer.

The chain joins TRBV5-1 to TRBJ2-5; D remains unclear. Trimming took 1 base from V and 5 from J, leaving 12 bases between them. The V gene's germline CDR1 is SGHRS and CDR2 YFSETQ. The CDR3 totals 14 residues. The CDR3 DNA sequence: TGCGCCAGCAGCTTGTCTTTGTCTCCGGAGACCCAGTACTTC. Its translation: CASSLSLSPETQYF.

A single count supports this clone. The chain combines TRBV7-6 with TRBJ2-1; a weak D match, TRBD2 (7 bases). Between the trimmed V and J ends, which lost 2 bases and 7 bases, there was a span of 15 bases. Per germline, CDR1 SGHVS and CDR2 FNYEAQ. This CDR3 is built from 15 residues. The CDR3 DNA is TGTGCCAGCAGCTTAAGGGGGGGAGGGTCGAATGAGCAGTTCTTC. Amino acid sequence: CASSLRGGGSNEQFF.

The CDR3 sequence is CASSLAQTGGLNQPQHF. CDR3 in DNA: TGTGCCAGCAGCTTAGCGCAGACAGGGGGCCTCAATCAGCCCCAGCATTTT. The genes are TRBV11-1 and TRBJ1-5; 10 positions agree with TRBD1. The V segment lost 0 bases and the J segment 3 bases; nucleotides outside the gene matches: 5. Per germline, CDR1 SGHAT and CDR2 FQDESV (reference sequence). The CDR3 contains 17 residues.

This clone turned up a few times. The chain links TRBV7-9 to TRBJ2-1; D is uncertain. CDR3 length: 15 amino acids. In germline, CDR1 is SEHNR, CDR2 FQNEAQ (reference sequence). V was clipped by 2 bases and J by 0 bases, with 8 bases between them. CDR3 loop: CASSLSFGSYNEQFF. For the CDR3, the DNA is TGTGCCAGCAGCTTATCGTTTGGCTCCTACAATGAGCAGTTCTTC.

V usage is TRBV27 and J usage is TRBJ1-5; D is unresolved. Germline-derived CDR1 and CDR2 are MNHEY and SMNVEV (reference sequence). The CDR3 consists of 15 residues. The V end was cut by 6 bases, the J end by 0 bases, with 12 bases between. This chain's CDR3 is CASSLHYTSNQPQHF. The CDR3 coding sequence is TGTGCCAGCAGCCTCCACTACACTAGCAATCAGCCCCAGCATTTT.